This T cell receptor (beta chain) was observed in a study of cytomegalovirus exposure and HLA in healthy donors. Healthy donors of bone marrow made up the group. Study findings and constraints: According to an earlier analysis, most TCR beta V segments yielded productive rearrangements about 90% or about 30% of the time. Cytomegalovirus-associated TCR beta chains were listed, numbering around 150.

Points on this clone: Its specificity is unknown.

With 60 Vbeta and 13 Jbeta primers, the PCR was carried out. This table comes from immunoSEQ multiplex PCR, and its TCRdb copy is limited to in-frame clones, with some not included. The clone table shows almost 35,000 clones, with the ten largest holding about 2.1%. Specimen: PBMCs. The clonotype originates from a woman between 35 and 50 years old in good health and CMV-seropositive.

The CDR3 coding sequence is TGCAGCGTTGGATACAGGGTCGACTATGGCTACACCTTC. It codes for CSVGYRVDYGYTF. V gene TRBV29-1 combines with J gene TRBJ1-2; maybe TRBD1 (6 bases). This CDR3 is built from 13 residues. The V end lost 4 bases, the J end lost 3 bases, and 12 bases lay between the germline ends. CDR1 is SQVTM, CDR2 ANQGSEA, per germline.